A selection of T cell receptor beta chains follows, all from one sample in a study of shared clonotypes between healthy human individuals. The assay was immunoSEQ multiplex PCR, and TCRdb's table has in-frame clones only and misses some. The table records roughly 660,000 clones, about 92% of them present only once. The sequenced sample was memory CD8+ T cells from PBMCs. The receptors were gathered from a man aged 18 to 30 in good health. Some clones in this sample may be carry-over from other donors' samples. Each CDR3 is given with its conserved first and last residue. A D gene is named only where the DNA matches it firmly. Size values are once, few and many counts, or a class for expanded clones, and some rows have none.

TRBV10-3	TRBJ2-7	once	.	TGTGCCATCAGTGGAGACGACATCTCCTACGAGCAGTACTTC	CAISGDDISYEQYF
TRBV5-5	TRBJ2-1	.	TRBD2	TGTGCCAGCAGCTTGGGTAGCGGGCCACGGTTCTTC	CASSLGSGPRFF
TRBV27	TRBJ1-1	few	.	TGTGCCAGTTCCAATGGGGGGCTGAACACTGAAGCTTTCTTT	CASSNGGLNTEAFF
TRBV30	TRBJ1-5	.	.	TGTGCCTGGAATTCATATCCAGATCAGCCCCAGCATTTT	CAWNSYPDQPQHF
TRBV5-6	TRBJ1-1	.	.	TGTGCCAGCAGCCAATGGGTGAACACTGAAGCTTTCTTT	CASSQWVNTEAFF
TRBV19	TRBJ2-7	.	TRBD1	TGTGCCAGTAGGAACTCAGGGGGCTACGAGCAGTACTTC	CASRNSGGYEQYF
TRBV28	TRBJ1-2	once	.	TGTGCCAGCAGTTCCCTCCTTGAGGCGGCCGGAAGGATGGGTGGCTACACCTTC	CASSSLLEAAGRMGGYTF
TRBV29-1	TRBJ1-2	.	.	TGCAGCGTTTGGGGGACCCATACTAACTATGGCTACACCTTC	CSVWGTHTNYGYTF
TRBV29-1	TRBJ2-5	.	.	TGCAGCCCTCGACTACAAGAGACCCAGTACTTC	CSPRLQETQYF
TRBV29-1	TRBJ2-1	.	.	TGCAGCGTTGAAGGCGCGGACAACCACTACAATGAGCAGTTCTTC	CSVEGADNHYNEQFF
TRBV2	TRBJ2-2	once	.	TGTGCCAGCAGTTATGGCTTTGAGGGCACCGGGGAGCTGTTTTTT	CASSYGFEGTGELFF
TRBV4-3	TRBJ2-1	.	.	TGCGCCAGCAGCCCTCGTACGGGAGTTCACAATGAGCAGTTCTTC	CASSPRTGVHNEQFF
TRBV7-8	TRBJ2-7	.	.	TGTGCCAGCAGCTTAGGTGACAGCGAGCAGTACTTC	CASSLGDSEQYF
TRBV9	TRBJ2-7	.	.	TGTGCCAGCAGCGTAGGTGTCTACTCGGGGGAGCAGTACTTC	CASSVGVYSGEQYF
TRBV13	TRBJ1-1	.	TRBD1	TGTGCCAGCAGCCTGGGACAGGGGGCGGGAGGGACTGAAGCTTTCTTT	CASSLGQGAGGTEAFF
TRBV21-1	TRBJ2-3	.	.	TGTGCCAGCAGCAAAAAAACGGGAGGGCCGAGAGATACGCAGTATTTT	CASSKKTGGPRDTQYF
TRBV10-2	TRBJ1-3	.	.	TGCGCCAGCAGTGAGTCGAGTCTGTGGCCTGGAAACACCATATATTTT	CASSESSLWPGNTIYF
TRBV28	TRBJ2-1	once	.	TGTGCCAGCAGTTTAAGTGATACGGGAGAGGGTTCTTGGCCTGAGCAGTTCTTC	CASSLSDTGEGSWPEQFF
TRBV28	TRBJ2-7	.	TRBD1	TGTGCCAGCAGTTCTATCCGGGACAGGGGCTACGAGCAGTACTTC	CASSSIRDRGYEQYF
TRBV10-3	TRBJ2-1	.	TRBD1	TGTGCCATCAGTGAGTCCCGGGTGGGACAGGGGCTTCTCGGTGAGCAGTTCTTC	CAISESRVGQGLLGEQFF